Below, 15 T cell receptor beta chains from the same sample are listed, as sequenced in a study of T cell repertoires in cytomegalovirus infection. TCRdb ran MiXCR on the reads and lists one entry per CDR3 protein. The table includes about 89,000 distinct CDR3 sequences, about 31% detected once. No antigens are known for them. Sequencing was performed on CD8+ T cells from cultured PBMCs, taken from culture after CMV antigen stimulation. The source is a human donor in good health (CMV status not recorded). Some clones in this sample may be carry-over from other donors' samples.

The DNA of the CDR3 is TGTGCCAGCGAAGGGCTAGCGGGGAATGAGCAGTTCTTC. Its translation is CASEGLAGNEQFF. The chain couples TRBV7-9 to TRBJ2-1; 9 positions agree with TRBD2. V dropped 8 bases and J dropped 7; count of bases not matched to a gene: 6. The CDR3 extends over 13 amino acids. CDR1 and CDR2 (germline): SEHNR, FQNEAQ (reference sequence). The full variable domain, its missing parts supplied by reference TRBV7-9 and TRBJ2-1, is DTGVSQNPRHKITKRGQNVTFRCDPISEHNRLYWYRQTLGQGPEFLTYFQNEAQLEKSRLLSDRFSAERPKGSFSTLEIQRTEQGDSAMYLCASEGLAGNEQFFGPGTRLTVL.

In regard to this clonotype: A much larger clone differs from this one at a single base, so this may be a read error. The chain links TRBV5-1 to TRBJ2-1; D is unresolved. CDR1 and CDR2 (germline): SGHRS, YFSETQ. The CDR3 extends over 13 amino acids. V lost 0 bases to trimming and J lost 14 bases, with 15 bases between them. CDR3 bases: TGCGCCAGCAGCTTGGGCGCTAGGGAAAAGAAGTTCTTC. Protein product: CASSLGAREKKFF.

This chain uses TRBV12-3 or TRBV12-4 with TRBJ2-7, with D uncertain. CDR3 length: 12 amino acids. Trimming cost V 3 bases and J 2 bases, with 5 bases left between them. Written as DNA, the CDR3 is TGTGCCAGCAGTTTGCCAGCCTACGAGCAGTACTTC. This sequence encodes CASSLPAYEQYF.

A word on this clonotype: A much larger clone differs from this one at a single base, so this may be a read error. Here the CDR3 DNA reads TGTGCCAGCACTTTGAGTTATAGCAATCAGCCCCAGCATTTT. This sequence encodes CASTLSYSNQPQHF. V gene TRBV27 combines with J gene TRBJ1-5; no reliable D call. Trimming removed 7 bases at V and 0 bases at J, with 10 bases between. This CDR3 contains 14 residues. Germline values: CDR1 MNHEY, CDR2 SMNVEV (reference sequence).

This clonotype showed up many times. The chain recombines TRBV6-5 with TRBJ1-1; the D gene is possibly TRBD1 (6 bases). Trimming took off 3 bases at V and 6 bases at J, with 11 bases between the two ends. The CDR3 spans 13 residues. Per the germline V gene, CDR1 is MNHEY and CDR2 is SVGAGI. CDR3 in DNA: TGTGCCAGCAGTTATCTCAGGGGTGCTGAAGCTTTCTTT. Protein product: CASSYLRGAEAFF.

This clonotype has only a few counts. One end of the junction varies from germline; a read error may be responsible. This chain connects TRBV5-8 to TRBJ2-2, with TRBD2 matching over 12 bases. The CDR3 runs to 16 residues. Germline loops: CDR1 SGHTS, CDR2 YDEGEE. CDR3 residues: CGRLAGDLANTGELFF. The CDR3 nucleotides are TGCGGCCGACTAGCGGGGGATCTCGCGAACACCGGGGAGCTGTTTTTT.

The chain employs TRBV7-6 and TRBJ2-7, with TRBD1 matching 11 bases. Germline trimming cut 5 bases from V and 5 bases from J; bases unmatched to any gene: 11. The CDR3 has 16 amino acids. Germline V gene sequence: CDR1 SGHVS, CDR2 FNYEAQ. The CDR3 sequence is CASSATPGQGANEQYF. The CDR3 nucleotides read TGTGCCAGCAGCGCCACCCCAGGACAGGGGGCCAACGAGCAGTACTTC. The full variable domain, with the rest looked up from reference TRBV7-6 and TRBJ2-7, is GAGVSQSPRYKVTKRGQDVALRCDPISGHVSLYWYRQALGQGPEFLTYFNYEAQQDKSGLPNDRFSAERPEGSISTLTIQRTEQRDSAMYRCASSATPGQGANEQYFGPGTRLTVT.

The V and J genes are TRBV27 and TRBJ1-6; 11 bases align to TRBD1. This CDR3 has 14 amino acids. Per the germline V gene, CDR1 is MNHEY and CDR2 is SMNVEV (reference sequence). Unmatched junction bases numbered 4, after V lost 6 bases and J lost 9 bases. CDR3: CASSRGTGGSPLHF. The CDR3 DNA sequence: TGTGCCAGCAGCCGCGGGACAGGGGGTTCACCCCTCCACTTT.

The CDR3 reads CASIQGAIEAFF. The CDR3 nucleotides are TGTGCCAGCATTCAGGGGGCAATTGAAGCTTTCTTT. V gene TRBV6-1 combines with J gene TRBJ1-1; 8 bases are shared with TRBD1. This CDR3 is 12 amino acids long. V lost 7 bases and J lost 7; bases outside the gene matches: 5. CDR1 MNHNS and CDR2 SASEGT come from the germline V gene.

The CDR3 DNA sequence: TGTGCCAGCAGCTTGGTGGGACTAGCGGGAGACTATGAGCAGTTCTTC. Its translation is CASSLVGLAGDYEQFF. This sequence joins TRBV5-4 and TRBJ2-1; 14 bases align to TRBD2. Per germline, CDR1 SGHNT and CDR2 YYREEE (reference sequence). Trimming took 0 bases from V and 8 from J; bases not matched to a gene: 4. This CDR3 has 16 amino acids.

V gene TRBV19 combines with J gene TRBJ1-2, with 9 bases matching TRBD1. The CDR3 runs 14 residues. V lost 5 bases, J lost 7 bases, and 8 bases stayed unmatched. Germline-derived CDR1 and CDR2 are LNHDA and SQIVND (reference sequence). This CDR3 reads CASSVDRGGGGYTF. CDR3 DNA sequence: TGTGCCAGTAGTGTGGACAGGGGAGGAGGTGGCTACACCTTC.

This clonotype was seen a handful of times. CDR3 sequence: CASSLYGTESNQPQHF. The CDR3 DNA reads TGTGCCAGCAGCCTTTATGGGACAGAAAGCAATCAGCCCCAGCATTTT. The chain links TRBV7-6 to TRBJ1-5; TRBD1 matches 7 bases. Per germline, CDR1 SGHVS and CDR2 FNYEAQ. The CDR3 contains 16 residues. The junction had 8 bases not matched to a gene; V was cut back by 5 bases and J by 1 base.

Only one count was recorded for this clonotype. The genes are TRBV13 and TRBJ1-1, with no clear D. The V gene lost 1 base and the J gene lost 1 base, with 10 bases spanning the gap. There are 15 residues in the CDR3. The V gene's germline CDR1 is PRHDT and CDR2 FYEKMQ (reference sequence). CDR3: CASSLEGRGNTEAFF. Here the CDR3 DNA reads TGTGCCAGCAGCTTAGAGGGTCGAGGGAACACTGAAGCTTTCTTT.

The chain employs TRBV5-5 and TRBJ2-1; D is perhaps TRBD1 (6 bases). From germline, CDR1 is SGHKS and CDR2 YYEKEE (reference sequence). The V and J ends lost 4 bases and 4 bases respectively, with 18 bases between them. The CDR3 sequence is 16 residues long. CDR3 nucleotides: TGTGCCAGCAGCCAAGGCGCAGGGGCTTCGTACAATGAGCAGTTCTTC. Its protein product is CASSQGAGASYNEQFF.

The chain employs TRBV12-3 or TRBV12-4 and TRBJ2-2; D might be TRBD1 (5 bases). This CDR3 is built from 16 residues. V was pared by 3 bases and J by 1 base, with 12 bases between. For the CDR3, the DNA is TGTGCCAGCAGTTTCGGCAGGGCGTTGAACACCGGGGAGCTGTTTTTT. Protein: CASSFGRALNTGELFF.